These 9 T cell receptor beta chains were all obtained from the same sample, sequenced in a study of draining lymph node invasion in breast cancer. Memory regulatory T cells were sorted as CD4+ CD45RA- CD25high cells. Using its own MiXCR run on the bulk RNA-seq reads, TCRdb lists one record per CDR3 protein. The sample includes about 2,600 distinct CDR3 sequences, roughly three quarters seen only once; the top ten take approximately 8.3%. The sequencing sample was made of sorted memory Tregs from a lymph node. Source of these receptors: a female donor with luminal breast cancer.

The genes are TRBV7-2 and TRBJ2-7; TRBD1 might be the D (5 bases). Trimming cost V 0 bases and J 3 bases, with 18 bases left between them. The CDR3 loop spans 17 amino acids. Germline loops: CDR1 SGHTA, CDR2 FQGNSA. The CDR3 sequence is CASSLAESQGLFYEQYF. Here the CDR3 DNA reads TGTGCCAGCAGCTTAGCAGAAAGTCAGGGCCTTTTCTACGAGCAGTACTTC.

In its sample, this clonotype ranks as large. The V gene is TRBV3-1, the J gene TRBJ1-2; D might be TRBD1 (6 bases). V lost 6 bases and J lost 7, with 15 bases in between. Germline V CDR1 and CDR2: LGHDT, YNNKEL (reference sequence). This CDR3 comprises 13 residues. The CDR3 loop reads CASSPSGGGGYTF. The CDR3 DNA sequence: TGTGCCAGCAGTCCCTCCGGGGGCGGTGGCTACACCTTC. The full variable domain, rest sourced from reference TRBV3-1 and TRBJ1-2, is DTAVSQTPKYLVTQMGNDKSIKCEQNLGHDTMYWYKQDSKKFLKIMFSYNNKELIINETVPNRFSPKSPDKAHLNLHINSLELGDSAVYFCASSPSGGGGYTFGSGTRLTVV.

The V gene is TRBV7-6, the J gene TRBJ2-5; D is ambiguous. Germline V lookup: CDR1 SGHVS, CDR2 FNYEAQ. The germline V and J ends were trimmed by 5 bases and 7 bases, with 29 bases remaining between them. CDR3 length: 18 amino acids. This CDR3 reads CASSAVAVSEMVYGTQYF. DNA of the CDR3: TGTGCCAGCAGCGCAGTCGCAGTCAGCGAGATGGTCTACGGGACCCAGTACTTC.

The chain employs TRBV18 and TRBJ1-5; D is ambiguous. The CDR3 contains 14 residues. From germline, CDR1 is KGHSH and CDR2 LQKENI. V lost 3 bases and J 0 bases, leaving 6 bases between the germline ends. CDR3 residues: CASSPAASNQPQHF. For the CDR3, the DNA is TGTGCCAGCTCACCGGCCGCTAGCAATCAGCCCCAGCATTTT.

The V call is TRBV4-1, the J call TRBJ1-5, with D possibly TRBD1 on 5 matching bases. The length of the CDR3 is 16 residues. CDR1 MGHRA and CDR2 YSYEKL come from the germline V gene. V was shortened by 0 bases and J by 1 base, with 10 bases between the two germline ends. The CDR3 spells CASSQEPYRSNQPQHF. CDR3 in DNA: TGCGCCAGCAGCCAAGAACCTTACAGGAGCAATCAGCCCCAGCATTTT.

This rearrangement joins TRBV4-1 to TRBJ1-1; D may be TRBD1 (6 bases). The CDR3 has 15 amino acids. Trimming cost V 1 base and J 2 bases, with 11 bases left between them. Germline V CDR1 and CDR2: MGHRA, YSYEKL. CDR3 coding DNA: TGCGCCAGCAGCCAAGTCGGCAGGGGAAACACTGAAGCTTTCTTT. Amino acids: CASSQVGRGNTEAFF.

This clonotype was counted between two and nine times. The chain has TRBV4-3 and TRBJ1-5, with D maybe TRBD1 (6 bases). CDR1 is LGHNA, CDR2 YSLEER, per germline. The CDR3 extends over 15 amino acids. Trimming shortened V by 3 bases and J by 1 base, and 10 bases separated the two germline ends. DNA of the CDR3: TGCGCCAGCAGCCAGCACAGGGCCAGCAATCAGCCCCAGCATTTT. This sequence encodes CASSQHRASNQPQHF.

The chain uses TRBV4-1 and TRBJ2-7; D possibly corresponds to TRBD1 (6 bases). V was cut by 0 bases and J by 1 base, with 16 bases left in between. The CDR3 has 17 residues. Germline assignment: CDR1 MGHRA and CDR2 YSYEKL. CDR3: CASSQESPGVGSYEQYF. The CDR3 DNA reads as TGCGCCAGCAGCCAAGAGAGTCCAGGGGTAGGGTCCTACGAGCAGTACTTC.

The chain is built from TRBV30 and TRBJ1-5, with TRBD1 identical over 7 bases. The CDR3 runs 14 residues. Germline V CDR1 and CDR2: GTSNPN, SVGIG (reference sequence). V shed 2 bases, J shed 3 bases, and the junction held 4 bases outside the gene matches. The CDR3 spells CAWSRGQSNQPQHF. CDR3 coding DNA: TGTGCCTGGAGTCGGGGACAGTCCAATCAGCCCCAGCATTTT.